The source of this T cell receptor beta chain is a study of a mutant IDH1 vaccine in newly diagnosed glioma. Overall study: Treated patients, averaging 40.4 years, were roughly 60% male and roughly 38% female.

Clones were read by immunoSEQ multiplex PCR, and TCRdb kept only the in-frame ones, dropping some. The data hold 30,000 or so clones, with about 80% observed a single time. The germline V gene encodes CDR1 MNHEY and CDR2 SMNVEV (reference sequence). CDR3 size: 13 residues. The V and J ends lost 3 bases and 8 bases, in that order; junction bases with no gene match: 6. Time point: baseline, week 1 (first vaccination visit). Specified treatment: pre-vaccination baseline after standard-of-care therapy. The chain joins TRBV27 to TRBJ1-2; 7 nucleotides agree with TRBD1. This material consisted of PBMCs, taken from a glioma patient treated with radiotherapy, temozolomide or both. This TCR was sampled from a man in his thirties or forties with glioma. CDR3: CASSLTNRGGYTF. As DNA, the CDR3 is TGTGCCAGCAGTTTGACCAACAGGGGAGGCTACACCTTC.